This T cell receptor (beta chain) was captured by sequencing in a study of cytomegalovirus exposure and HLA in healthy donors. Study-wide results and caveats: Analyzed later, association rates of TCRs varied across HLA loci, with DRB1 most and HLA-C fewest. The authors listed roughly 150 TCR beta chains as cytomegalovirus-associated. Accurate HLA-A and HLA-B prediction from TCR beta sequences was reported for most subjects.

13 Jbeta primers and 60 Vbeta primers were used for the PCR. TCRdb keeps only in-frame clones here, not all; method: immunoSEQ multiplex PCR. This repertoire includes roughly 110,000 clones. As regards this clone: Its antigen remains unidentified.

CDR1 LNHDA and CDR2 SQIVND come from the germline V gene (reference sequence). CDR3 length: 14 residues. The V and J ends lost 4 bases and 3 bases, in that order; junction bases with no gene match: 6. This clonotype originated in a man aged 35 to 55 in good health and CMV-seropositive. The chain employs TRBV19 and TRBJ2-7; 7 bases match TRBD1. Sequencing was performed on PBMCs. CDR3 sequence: CASSRQGWGYEQYF. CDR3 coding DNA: TGTGCCAGTAGTAGACAGGGTTGGGGCTACGAGCAGTACTTC.